One sample yielded the 22 T cell receptor beta chains listed below, sequenced in a study of shared clonotypes between healthy human individuals. Using immunoSEQ multiplex PCR, the repertoire was profiled, and TCRdb retains in-frame clones only, with some absent. In the table there are a few million clones, around 93% of which are singletons. Material: naive CD4+ T cells from PBMCs. Subset defined: CD45RA+ positively selected. These receptors came from a man aged 18-30 years in good health. Some clones in this sample may be carry-over from other donors' samples.

The rearrangement joins TRBV5-6 to TRBJ1-4, with D uncertain. Germline V gene data show CDR1 as SGHDT and CDR2 as YYEEEE. V was clipped by 3 bases and J by 7 bases, with 10 bases between them. The CDR3 spans 13 residues. The CDR3 spells CASSSTRPEKLFF. CDR3 bases: TGTGCCAGCAGCTCGACTCGACCTGAAAAACTGTTTTTT. Supplemented by reference TRBV5-6 and TRBJ1-4, the full variable domain reads DAGVTQSPTHLIKTRGQQVTLRCSPKSGHDTVSWYQQALGQGPQFIFQYYEEEERQRGNFPDRFSGHQFPNYSSELNVNALLLGDSALYLCASSSTRPEKLFFGSGTQLSVL.

The chain recombines TRBV9 with TRBJ1-2; D unresolved. Between the trimmed V and J ends, which lost 4 bases and 6 bases, there was a span of 10 bases. This CDR3 comprises 12 residues. Germline CDR1 SGDLS, CDR2 YYNGEE. The CDR3 bases are TGTGCCAGCAGCCTCGAAGGGAATGGCTACACCTTC. Translated: CASSLEGNGYTF.

This chain joins TRBV7-9 and TRBJ1-1, with D unclear. With 4 bases removed from V and 5 bases from J, the gap between germline ends came to 11 bases. Looked up from germline, CDR1 is SEHNR and CDR2 is FQNEAQ (reference sequence). This CDR3 contains 13 residues. The CDR3 nucleotides are TGTGCCAGCAGCTCCTCGGGAGGGACTGAAGCTTTCTTT. This gives the protein CASSSSGGTEAFF.

The V call is TRBV5-1, the J call TRBJ1-6; 9 nucleotides line up with TRBD1. The CDR3 sequence is 17 residues long. J lost 7 bases, V lost 3 bases, and 11 bases had no gene match. Germline CDR1 and CDR2: SGHRS and YFSETQ. The CDR3: CASSSNTGGMFNSPLHF. CDR3 bases: TGCGCCAGCAGCTCCAATACAGGGGGCATGTTCAATTCACCCCTCCACTTT.

About this clone: Other DNA sequences within the sample encode an identical CDR3. The chain recombines TRBV19 with TRBJ2-3, with D maybe TRBD1 (5 bases). V lost 1 base and J 1 base, leaving 6 bases between the germline ends. The CDR3 contains 14 residues. CDR1 is LNHDA, CDR2 SQIVND, per germline (reference sequence). The DNA of the CDR3 is TGTGCCAGTAGTATAGGCAGGGGCACAGATACGCAGTATTTT. Its translation is CASSIGRGTDTQYF.

V usage is TRBV20-1 and J usage is TRBJ1-1; 7 positions agree with TRBD1. CDR3 length equals 11 residues. V lost 5 bases, J lost 6 bases, and 3 bases stayed unmatched. The germline V gene has CDR1 DFQATT and CDR2 SNEGSKA (reference sequence). CDR3 region: CSARQGAEAFF. CDR3 nucleotide sequence: TGCAGTGCTCGACAGGGTGCTGAAGCTTTCTTT.

This chain links TRBV4-1 with TRBJ1-3, with a possible D match to TRBD1 (5 bases). V dropped 0 bases and J dropped 2 bases, with 11 bases sitting between them. This CDR3 is built from 16 residues. Germline values: CDR1 MGHRA, CDR2 YSYEKL. CDR3 sequence: CASSQEGPGPGNTIYF. For the CDR3, the DNA is TGCGCCAGCAGCCAAGAAGGGCCAGGGCCTGGAAACACCATATATTTT.

This chain links TRBV9 with TRBJ1-2; D is perhaps TRBD1 (6 bases). V was shortened by 4 bases and J by 8 bases, with 21 bases between the two germline ends. Germline-derived CDR1 and CDR2 are SGDLS and YYNGEE. The CDR3 covers 15 residues. Here the CDR3 DNA reads TGTGCCAGCAGCCCTGGAGGGGGTTCCGAGCGCGGCTACACCTTC. It yields the protein CASSPGGGSERGYTF.

The rearrangement joins TRBV28 to TRBJ2-1, with 9 positions matching TRBD1. This CDR3 has 15 amino acids. With V trimmed by 6 bases and J by 4 bases, 7 bases remained unmatched. The V gene's germline CDR1 is MDHEN and CDR2 SYDVKM. CDR3 nucleotide sequence: TGTGCCAGCAGCCACGGGACAGGGCGATACAATGAGCAGTTCTTC. Its translation: CASSHGTGRYNEQFF. The full variable domain, completed using reference TRBV28 and TRBJ2-1, is DVKVTQSSRYLVKRTGEKVFLECVQDMDHENMFWYRQDPGLGLRLIYFSYDVKMKEKGDIPEGYSVSREKKERFSLILESASTNQTSMYLCASSHGTGRYNEQFFGPGTRLTVL.

This chain connects TRBV28 to TRBJ1-2; 12 nucleotides match TRBD1. This CDR3 has 15 residues. V dropped 6 bases and J dropped 7; count of bases not matched to a gene: 9. Germline values: CDR1 MDHEN, CDR2 SYDVKM. This chain's CDR3 is CASRAPGTGGLGYTF. The CDR3 DNA reads TGTGCCAGCAGGGCTCCCGGGACAGGGGGCCTTGGCTACACCTTC.

The chain has TRBV5-1 and TRBJ2-1; the D gene is possibly TRBD1 (5 bases). This CDR3 has 13 residues. Germline V gene lookup returns CDR1 SGHRS and CDR2 YFSETQ. The ends were cut back, 4 bases at V and 4 bases at J, with 9 bases in the middle. Here the CDR3 reads CASSKNRYNEQFF. The CDR3, as DNA: TGCGCCAGCAGCAAAAACAGGTACAATGAGCAGTTCTTC.

The rearrangement joins TRBV6-5 to TRBJ1-2; a weak D match, TRBD1 (5 bases). Trimming pared 0 bases from V and 6 bases from J, leaving 11 bases between. CDR3 length equals 14 residues. The germline CDR1 and CDR2 sequences are MNHEY and SVGAGI. This CDR3 reads CASSYSGPSDGYTF. The CDR3 DNA sequence: TGTGCCAGCAGTTACTCGGGGCCCAGCGATGGCTACACCTTC.

This rearrangement joins TRBV19 to TRBJ2-3, with TRBD2 matching 11 bases. The length of the CDR3 is 16 residues. V lost 5 bases and J lost 2; bases outside the gene matches: 6. The V gene's germline CDR1 is LNHDA and CDR2 SQIVND (reference sequence). The CDR3 loop is CASSPLAGGNTDTQYF. CDR3 DNA sequence: TGTGCCAGTAGTCCTTTAGCGGGAGGGAACACAGATACGCAGTATTTT.

The chain carries TRBV5-6 and TRBJ2-3; 8 nucleotides match TRBD2. V shed 0 bases, J shed 9 bases, and the junction held 12 bases outside the gene matches. This CDR3 comprises 16 residues. The V gene's germline CDR1 is SGHDT and CDR2 YYEEEE. The CDR3 bases are TGTGCCAGCAGCTTGGCCCCGCGGGGGGCACCACAAACGCAGTATTTT. It codes for CASSLAPRGAPQTQYF.

The CDR3 loop is CASRALAGVGDEQYF. CDR3 coding DNA: TGCGCCAGCAGGGCGTTAGCGGGAGTCGGGGACGAGCAGTACTTC. The rearrangement links TRBV5-1 to TRBJ2-7; 9 bases align to TRBD2. This CDR3 contains 15 residues. Germline V gene data show CDR1 as SGHRS and CDR2 as YFSETQ. Germline trimming cut 5 bases from V and 5 bases from J; bases unmatched to any gene: 11.

V gene TRBV19 combines with J gene TRBJ2-3; D gene unclear. The germline V and J ends were trimmed by 9 bases and 1 base, with 17 bases remaining between them. The germline V gene encodes CDR1 LNHDA and CDR2 SQIVND (reference sequence). CDR3 size: 15 residues. The CDR3: CASGERSRGTDTQYF. CDR3 coding DNA: TGTGCCAGCGGTGAACGAAGTAGGGGCACAGATACGCAGTATTTT.

In nucleotides, the CDR3 is TGTGCCAGCAGTCCCAGACTAGCGGGAGTTGTTAGGGCCTACGAGCAGTACTTC. It is translated as CASSPRLAGVVRAYEQYF. The chain carries TRBV27 and TRBJ2-7; 12 bases match TRBD2. This CDR3 is 18 amino acids long. V trimming: 5 bases; J trimming: 2 bases; junction bases outside the gene matches: 13. CDR1 and CDR2 from the germline V gene are MNHEY and SMNVEV (reference sequence).

The chain employs TRBV11-2 and TRBJ1-2, with D possibly being TRBD1 (5 bases). Looked up from germline, CDR1 is SGHAT and CDR2 is FQNNGV. Trimming removed 8 bases from V and 7 bases from J, with 14 bases in between. The CDR3 is 12 residues long. This CDR3 is CASAGLPAGYTF. CDR3 sequence (DNA): TGTGCCAGCGCAGGGCTGCCCGCTGGCTACACCTTC.

The rearrangement links TRBV19 to TRBJ2-7; D is unresolved. V was shortened by 3 bases and J by 6 bases, with 9 bases between the two germline ends. The germline V gene encodes CDR1 LNHDA and CDR2 SQIVND (reference sequence). The length of the CDR3 is 12 residues. CDR3 amino acids: CASSIVPGEQYF. Here the CDR3 DNA reads TGTGCCAGTAGTATCGTCCCCGGCGAGCAGTACTTC.

The gene calls are TRBV7-2 and TRBJ2-1; 7 bases are a match to TRBD2. The CDR3 is 16 amino acids. Per germline, CDR1 SGHTA and CDR2 FQGNSA. With 8 bases clipped from V and 3 bases from J, the junction kept 13 bases outside the gene matches. CDR3 amino acids: CASLDWKRGGYNEQFF. The CDR3 nucleotides are TGTGCCAGCCTTGACTGGAAGCGGGGAGGCTACAATGAGCAGTTCTTC.

The chain employs TRBV30 and TRBJ2-1; the match to TRBD2 covers 12 bases. J lost 4 bases, V lost 3 bases, and 7 bases had no gene match. The germline V gene encodes CDR1 GTSNPN and CDR2 SVGIG (reference sequence). The CDR3 loop spans 16 amino acids. CDR3 amino acids: CAWREALAGGYNEQFF. CDR3 nucleotides: TGTGCCTGGAGGGAGGCCCTAGCGGGAGGGTACAATGAGCAGTTCTTC.

The chain is built from TRBV25-1 and TRBJ1-5, with 9 bases that match TRBD1. The CDR3 consists of 15 residues. Per the germline V gene, CDR1 is MGHDK and CDR2 is SYGVNS. Losses at the gene ends were 4 bases for V and 4 bases for J; bases not matched to a gene: 5. CDR3 region: CASSVQTGGNQPQHF. The CDR3 nucleotides read TGTGCCAGCAGTGTACAGACAGGGGGGAATCAGCCCCAGCATTTT. The full variable domain, its missing parts supplied by reference TRBV25-1 and TRBJ1-5, is EADIYQTPRYLVIGTGKKITLECSQTMGHDKMYWYQQDPGMELHLIHYSYGVNSTEKGDLSSESTVSRIRTEHFPLTLESARPSHTSQYLCASSVQTGGNQPQHFGDGTRLSIL.